This T cell receptor (beta chain) was sequenced in a study of T cell repertoires in breast cancer (dated by TCRdb to about 2016). Study-wide context: Tumors, lymph nodes and peripheral blood lymphocytes from breast cancer patients, as well as peripheral blood from healthy control donors, were profiled. The majority of the roughly 20 patient tumors analyzed for shared TCRs were ER+/PR+. The controls were nine healthy donors whose age range was similar to that of the patients. On average, sequencing produced roughly 500,000 sequences per sample, which came to approximately 10 reads per input cell. The study reasoned that TCRs shared between breast cancer patients would target shared antigens, given breast cancer's low mutational burden and rare common mutations. After being minced and digested with Liberase and DNase, tumors and tumor-involved lymph nodes were passed through 70-um and 40-um filters. Tumor-free lymph nodes were processed with no enzymatic digestion, and blood samples were separated using Ficoll. Overall study results and their limits: Shared TCRs were encoded by various nucleotide sequences, which suggests selection and expansion based on antigen. Tumor-involved sentinel lymph nodes shared about fourfold more TCRs with matched tumor repertoires than tumor-free nodes (roughly 8% versus 2%). Genuine antitumor clones may have been missed because singleton TCRs were discarded and only part of each tumor was sampled. TRBV7 predominated among the shared TCRs, which could possibly reflect tumor recognition or a mispriming bias from eight TRBV7 primers. Because transcript abundance and primer differences skewed clone recovery, emulsion RT-PCR was regarded as qualitative rather than quantitative. Approximately 19 TCR pairs were shared across seven or more patient tumors and rarely found in control blood, suggesting possible tumor specificity.

In its sample, this clonotype was seen a few times. The clone's antigen remains unknown. Base-call qualities are not available, and no considerably larger clone is one nucleotide away. To analyze paired alpha-beta TCRs of CD8+ T cells, the researchers used an expanded emulsion RT-PCR method with primers covering all TCR V genes. Before emulsion RT-PCR, CD8+ T cells were isolated with a CD8 positive selection kit and incubated overnight in approximately 10 IU/mL IL-2. From the germline V gene, CDR1 is SGHTA and CDR2 is FQGNSA. Inclusive of the bounding cysteine and phenylalanine, the CDR3 is 12 residues long. Kept here is only the CDR3 DNA, which spans 36 bases and is read in frame from base 1. Between the V and J ends, shortened by 4 bases and 9 bases respectively, the junction contains 10 bases. Library creation used emulsion pairing. Unpaired genes were suppressed by a second nested PCR containing blocking oligos, after which a third nested PCR added Illumina adaptors and barcodes. Each emulsion RT-PCR master mix held about 4,500-250,000 T cells and included C-region, Stepout and V-region primers. The Micellula Emulsion and Purification Kit was used to generate emulsions, and Qiagen OneStep RT-PCR reagents were used for RT-PCR. The pooled libraries were sequenced on an Illumina MiSeq using paired-end 2 x 250 reads. Per the source publication's procedure: Read pairs were joined in Galaxy and clipped at the engineered overlap into separate alpha and beta files; unclipped reads were discarded. Alpha-beta pairs were assigned with CompleteTCR, a MiTCR-based pipeline that links chains sharing read cluster identifiers using an R script. TCR sequences that were observed only once, about 1-3.3% of the total, were removed as potential sequencing errors. TCRdb trimmed the raw reads at Q25, called clones with MiXCR and kept productive beta chains. Entries are consolidated by CDR3 protein sequence, retaining the most common genes and DNA. These V and J calls rely on TCRdb rather than the paper's analysis. Across this sample there are nearly 40,000 distinct CDR3 sequences, with 45% to 55% seen only once. Jointly, the top ten make up 55% to 75% of the sample.

Sequenced: CD8+ T cells. The sequence is built from TRBV7-2 and TRBJ2-1; the best D guess is TRBD2, with 6 bases matching. The sequence derives from a pool of human donors with breast cancer or a healthy control (not recorded which). The sequence in DNA is TGTGCCAGCAGCTCGACTAGGGTTGAGCAGTTCTTC. Its coded protein is CASSSTRVEQFF.